This T cell receptor (beta chain) was found in a study of blood T cell repertoires in COVID-19. In the study overall: The origin of the acute and convalescent COVID-19 samples was the United States, Italy and Spain. In each case, the material was cDNA or gDNA derived from T cells, B-cell-depleted T cells, or PBMCs.

This CDR3 contains 16 residues. V trimming: 4 bases; J trimming: 6 bases; junction bases outside the gene matches: 8. Germline CDR1 SGHRS, CDR2 YFSETQ. As handled by the study authors: Estimated nucleated cell counts came from reference gene primer amplification. TCRdb's copy holds only in-frame clones and misses some; the assay was immunoSEQ multiplex PCR. V and J calls plus clone size are reproduced from that table; the DNA served to infer D and trimming. The table records around 150,000 clones, approximately 90% of them present only once. Sample: peripheral blood. The origin of this receptor is a woman in her sixties or seventies who had recovered from COVID-19. This chain connects TRBV5-1 to TRBJ2-7; the match to TRBD2 covers 15 bases. CDR3 amino acids: CASSLGTSGGHAEQYF. The CDR3 DNA follows: TGCGCCAGCAGCCTCGGGACTAGCGGGGGGCACGCCGAGCAGTACTTC.